This passage covers 16 T cell receptor beta chains from one sample sequenced in a study of blood T cell repertoires in COVID-19. Repertoires were generated with immunoSEQ multiplex PCR, while TCRdb's copy carries only in-frame clones and drops some. The repertoire includes about 160,000 clones, roughly 85% of them detected once, and 3% to 3.5% sits in the top ten. Sample: peripheral blood. The receptors were sampled from a human donor with acute or convalescent COVID-19. The donor label of this sample is uncertain.

A few counts support this clone. The gene calls are TRBV2 and TRBJ1-6, with D unresolved. The V end lost 4 bases, the J end lost 7 bases, and 17 bases lay between the germline ends. This CDR3 region has 16 residues. Germline assignment: CDR1 SNHLY and CDR2 FYNNEI. The CDR3 loop is CASSGTGFSQNSPLHF. Here the CDR3 DNA reads TGTGCCAGCAGTGGGACGGGGTTCAGTCAGAATTCACCCCTCCACTTT.

The genes are TRBV7-9 and TRBJ1-2; D is perhaps TRBD1 (6 bases). Looked up from germline, CDR1 is SEHNR and CDR2 is FQNEAQ (reference sequence). V lost 5 bases, J lost 6 bases, and 19 bases lay in between. The CDR3 loop spans 15 amino acids. CDR3 sequence (DNA): TGTGCCAGCAGCCCTACAGGGCAGGGGTTACATGGCTACACCTTC. Translation: CASSPTGQGLHGYTF.

This chain joins TRBV7-3 and TRBJ1-1; 9 positions agree with TRBD1. The germline CDR1 and CDR2 sequences are SGHTA and FQGTGA. Trimming cost V 5 bases and J 5 bases; bases outside gene matches: 9. The CDR3 is 15 amino acids. The CDR3 nucleotides are TGTGCCAGCAGCCACACAGGGGGCGCGGGAACTGAAGCTTTCTTT. Amino acid sequence: CASSHTGGAGTEAFF.

This clone was observed a handful of times. The chain joins TRBV7-2 to TRBJ1-5, with TRBD1 as a possible D gene (5 bases). The CDR3 totals 14 residues. The V end lost 4 bases, the J end lost 3 bases, and 10 bases lay between the germline ends. Germline CDR1 reads SGHTA; CDR2 reads FQGNSA. The CDR3 here is CASSSAGFNQPQHF. Here the CDR3 DNA reads TGTGCCAGCAGCTCCGCAGGGTTCAATCAGCCCCAGCATTTT.

This chain joins TRBV9 and TRBJ1-1; 10 nucleotides agree with TRBD1. The trim removed 3 bases at V and 4 bases at J, leaving 3 bases unmatched. This CDR3 region has 14 residues. CDR1 is SGDLS, CDR2 YYNGEE, per germline. The DNA of the CDR3 is TGTGCCAGCAGCGCAGACAGGGGGCCCACTGAAGCTTTCTTT. Protein sequence: CASSADRGPTEAFF.

J is TRBJ1-2 and V is TRBV18; 10 bases are shared with TRBD1. Per germline, CDR1 KGHSH and CDR2 LQKENI. CDR3 length equals 16 residues. V shed 7 bases and J 4 bases; nucleotides not matched to a gene: 12. The chain's CDR3 is CASWREDRGDFYGYTF. The CDR3 bases are TGTGCCAGCTGGCGCGAGGACAGGGGGGATTTCTATGGCTACACCTTC.

Concerning this clone itself: This CDR3 is also generated by other DNA sequences in the sample. The V call is TRBV14, the J call TRBJ1-4; a possible D gene is TRBD1 (6 bases). Trimming shortened V by 4 bases and J by 4 bases, and 10 bases separated the two germline ends. Germline V CDR1 and CDR2: SGHDN, FVKESK. The CDR3 contains 14 residues. Here the CDR3 reads CASSRQAFNEKLFF. CDR3 DNA sequence: TGTGCCAGCAGCCGACAGGCCTTTAATGAAAAACTGTTTTTT.

V is TRBV7-7 and J is TRBJ1-4; 10 positions match TRBD1. The germline V gene encodes CDR1 SSHAT and CDR2 FNYEAQ (reference sequence). Trimming took 3 bases from V and 4 from J; bases not matched to a gene: 2. The CDR3 is made up of 15 amino acids. CDR3 amino acids: CASSFGQGVNEKLFF. The CDR3 DNA reads TGTGCCAGCAGCTTCGGACAGGGGGTTAATGAAAAACTGTTTTTT.

The V and J genes are TRBV28 and TRBJ1-1; 7 nucleotides line up with TRBD1. CDR3 size: 15 residues. V was clipped by 5 bases and J by 6 bases; unmatched bases: 12. In germline, CDR1 is MDHEN, CDR2 SYDVKM. In DNA form, the CDR3 reads TGTGCCAGCAGTCCCCCGACAGGGAACGCCGCTGAAGCTTTCTTT. Translation: CASSPPTGNAAEAFF.

The gene calls are TRBV18 and TRBJ1-6, with a possible D match to TRBD1 (6 bases). V was cut by 5 bases and J by 6 bases, with 11 bases left in between. The CDR3 sequence is 14 residues long. Germline CDR1 and CDR2: KGHSH and LQKENI. CDR3 sequence reads: CASSEGGGNSPLHF. CDR3 coding DNA: TGTGCCAGCTCAGAGGGAGGGGGTAATTCACCCCTCCACTTT.

The rearrangement uses TRBV7-2 and TRBJ1-5; D unresolved. Germline values: CDR1 SGHTA, CDR2 FQGNSA. V was pared by 6 bases and J by 4 bases, with 13 bases between. The CDR3 length is 14 residues. The CDR3 sequence is CASSQNSKNQPQHF. The CDR3 DNA sequence: TGTGCCAGCAGTCAAAACAGCAAAAATCAGCCCCAGCATTTT.

This clone is a singleton in its sample. The V call is TRBV5-5, the J call TRBJ1-5, with 7 positions matching TRBD1. J lost 2 bases, V lost 4 bases, and 3 bases had no gene match. Germline CDR1 and CDR2: SGHKS and YYEKEE (reference sequence). This CDR3 is built from 14 residues. The DNA of the CDR3 is TGTGCCAGCAGCGGAGGACAGGGCAATCAGCCCCAGCATTTT. This encodes CASSGGQGNQPQHF.

The rearrangement joins TRBV24-1 to TRBJ2-1, with 9 bases lining up with TRBD1. CDR3 length equals 13 residues. Losses at the gene ends were 1 base for V and 12 bases for J; bases not matched to a gene: 3. Germline V gives CDR1 KGHDR, CDR2 SFDVKD. The CDR3 coding sequence is TGTGCCACCAGTGATTTCCAGGACAGGGGGCAGTTCTTC. Its protein is CATSDFQDRGQFF.

The genes are TRBV21-1 and TRBJ1-5; the D call TRBD1 from the table was never checked on the DNA. TRBV21-1 represents a pseudogene. The CDR3 contains 16 residues. The CDR3 nucleotides are TGTGCCAGCAGCGAGGGGACAGAAACTAGCAATCAGCCCCAGCATTTT. It specifies CASSEGTETSNQPQHF.

The chain couples TRBV4-1 to TRBJ2-5, with D possibly matching TRBD1 (5 bases). V lost 1 base, J lost 6 bases, and 18 bases lay in between. The V gene's germline CDR1 is MGHRA and CDR2 YSYEKL. This CDR3 comprises 16 residues. The chain's CDR3 is CASSQAPGAVRQTQYF. The CDR3 region has the DNA TGCGCCAGCAGCCAAGCCCCTGGGGCAGTGAGGCAGACCCAGTACTTC.

V usage is TRBV19 and J usage is TRBJ1-3; a possible D gene is TRBD1 (5 bases). Germline V gene data show CDR1 as LNHDA and CDR2 as SQIVND (reference sequence). CDR3 length equals 15 residues. Deletions cut 5 bases from V and 0 bases from J, with 11 bases between. The CDR3: CASSVRQPSGNTIYF. In nucleotides, the CDR3 is TGTGCCAGTAGTGTACGACAGCCCTCTGGAAACACCATATATTTT.